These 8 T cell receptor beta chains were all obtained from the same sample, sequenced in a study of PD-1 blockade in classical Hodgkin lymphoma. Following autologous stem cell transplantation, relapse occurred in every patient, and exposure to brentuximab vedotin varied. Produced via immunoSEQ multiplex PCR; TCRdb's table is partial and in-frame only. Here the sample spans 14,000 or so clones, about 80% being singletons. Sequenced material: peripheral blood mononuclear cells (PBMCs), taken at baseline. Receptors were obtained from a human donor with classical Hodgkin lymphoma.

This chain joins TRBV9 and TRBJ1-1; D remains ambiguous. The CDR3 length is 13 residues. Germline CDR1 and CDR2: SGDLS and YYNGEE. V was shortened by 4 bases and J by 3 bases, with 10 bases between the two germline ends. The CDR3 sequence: CASSPRMDTEAFF. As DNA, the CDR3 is TGTGCCAGCAGCCCTCGCATGGACACTGAAGCTTTCTTT.

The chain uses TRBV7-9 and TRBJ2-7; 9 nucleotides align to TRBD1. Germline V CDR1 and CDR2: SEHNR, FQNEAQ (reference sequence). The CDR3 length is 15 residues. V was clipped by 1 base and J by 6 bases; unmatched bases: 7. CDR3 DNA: TGTGCCAGCAGCTTAGTACAGGGGGCGAAGCGCGAGCAGTACTTC. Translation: CASSLVQGAKREQYF.

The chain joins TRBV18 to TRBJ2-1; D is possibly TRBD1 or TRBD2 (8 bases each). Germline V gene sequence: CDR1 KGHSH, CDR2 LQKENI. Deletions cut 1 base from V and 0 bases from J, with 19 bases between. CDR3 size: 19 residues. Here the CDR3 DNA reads TGTGCCAGCTCACCACGATTAGCGGGACAGGTGAGCTCCTACAATGAGCAGTTCTTC. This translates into CASSPRLAGQVSSYNEQFF.

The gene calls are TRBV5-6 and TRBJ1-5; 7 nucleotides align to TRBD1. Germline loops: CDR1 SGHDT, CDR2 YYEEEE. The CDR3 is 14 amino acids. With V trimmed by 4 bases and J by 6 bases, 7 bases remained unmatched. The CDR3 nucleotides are TGTGCCAGCAGCCTCGACAGGGTGGGTCAGCCCCAGCATTTT. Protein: CASSLDRVGQPQHF.

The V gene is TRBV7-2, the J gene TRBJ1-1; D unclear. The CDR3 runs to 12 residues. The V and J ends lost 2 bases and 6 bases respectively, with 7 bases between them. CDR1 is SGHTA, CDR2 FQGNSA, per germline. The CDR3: CASSLSFSEAFF. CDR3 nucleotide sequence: TGTGCCAGCAGCTTAAGCTTCTCTGAAGCTTTCTTT.

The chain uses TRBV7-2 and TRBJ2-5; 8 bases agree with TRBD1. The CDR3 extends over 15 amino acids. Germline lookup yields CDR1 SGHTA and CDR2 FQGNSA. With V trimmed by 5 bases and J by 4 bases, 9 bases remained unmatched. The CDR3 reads CASSIGRGQAETQYF. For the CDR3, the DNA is TGTGCCAGCAGCATCGGAAGGGGACAGGCAGAGACCCAGTACTTC.

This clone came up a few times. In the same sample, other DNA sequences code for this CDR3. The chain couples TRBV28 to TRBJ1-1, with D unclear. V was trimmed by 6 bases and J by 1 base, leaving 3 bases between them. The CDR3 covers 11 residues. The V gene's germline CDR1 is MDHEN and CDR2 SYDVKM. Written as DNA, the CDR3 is TGTGCCAGCAGGGCGAACACTGAAGCTTTCTTT. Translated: CASRANTEAFF.

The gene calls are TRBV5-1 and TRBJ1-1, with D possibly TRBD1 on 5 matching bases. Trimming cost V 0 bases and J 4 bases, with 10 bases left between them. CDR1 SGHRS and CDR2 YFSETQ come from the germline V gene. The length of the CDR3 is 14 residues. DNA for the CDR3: TGCGCCAGCAGCTTGGCAGTCAGGGCCACTGAAGCTTTCTTT. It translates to CASSLAVRATEAFF.